Below, 9 T cell receptor beta chains from the same sample are listed, as sequenced in a study of OX40 agonist ivuxolimab in advanced cancers. Measured with immunoSEQ multiplex PCR; TCRdb has only the in-frame clones, and not every one. The sample carries tens of thousands of clones, approximately 94% recorded once. The sample was CD4+ or CD8+ T cells sorted from blood, taken in a trial of the OX40 agonist ivuxolimab. The source of these receptors is an adult with an advanced solid tumor such as melanoma, head and neck, liver or kidney cancer.

The chain recombines TRBV6-5 with TRBJ2-3; 7 positions agree with TRBD2. The CDR3 has 15 residues. CDR1 is MNHEY, CDR2 SVGAGI, per germline. V dropped 4 bases and J dropped 4; count of bases not matched to a gene: 8. CDR3 nucleotides: TGTGCCAGCAGTTCCACCGGCGGGGGTTCAGATACGCAGTATTTT. It translates to CASSSTGGGSDTQYF.

The chain employs TRBV5-4 and TRBJ2-5; 7 bases map to TRBD1. V lost 9 bases and J lost 4; bases outside the gene matches: 6. Germline V gene data show CDR1 as SGHNT and CDR2 as YYREEE (reference sequence). The CDR3 contains 12 residues. CDR3 nucleotides: TGTGCCACTAGGACAGGTGGAGAGACCCAGTACTTC. Protein product: CATRTGGETQYF.

The rearrangement links TRBV4-2 to TRBJ2-7, with a tentative D call TRBD1 (5 bases). From germline, CDR1 is LGHNA and CDR2 YNFKEQ. Trimming cost V 0 bases and J 7 bases, with 19 bases left between them. This CDR3 spans 16 amino acids. The CDR3 reads CASSQDLTGFDLEQYF. The CDR3 DNA is TGTGCCAGCAGCCAAGACCTCACAGGTTTCGATTTGGAGCAGTACTTC.

This rearrangement joins TRBV4-3 to TRBJ1-4; a possible D gene is TRBD1 (5 bases). The V gene lost 0 bases and the J gene lost 5 bases, with 10 bases spanning the gap. This CDR3 comprises 15 residues. Germline loops: CDR1 LGHNA, CDR2 YSLEER. The CDR3 loop reads CASSQDRDGNEKLFF. As DNA, the CDR3 is TGCGCCAGCAGCCAAGACAGGGACGGGAATGAAAAACTGTTTTTT.

V usage is TRBV9 and J usage is TRBJ2-1; D unclear. Germline-derived CDR1 and CDR2 are SGDLS and YYNGEE. Trimming left V 3 bases short and J 10 bases short, with 11 bases between. The CDR3 loop spans 12 amino acids. CDR3 DNA: TGTGCCAGCAGCGCTCCCGAGGTGGAGCAGTTCTTC. Protein: CASSAPEVEQFF.

The genes are TRBV7-9 and TRBJ2-5, with D unresolved. The end of the DNA aligns better with TRBJ2-7, so the J call may be wrong. Germline-derived CDR1 and CDR2 are SEHNR and FQNEAQ (reference sequence). This CDR3 region has 12 residues. The CDR3 sequence is CASSLVAYEQYF. CDR3 nucleotide sequence: TGTGCCAGCAGCTTAGTTGCCTACGAGCAGTACTTC.

The chain combines TRBV23-1 with TRBJ2-5; 7 bases are a match to TRBD2. TRBV23-1 is noted as an ORF with a role that remains uncertain. The CDR3 has 18 amino acids. V gave up 0 bases and J gave up 1 base; unmatched junction bases: 11. The DNA for the CDR3 is TGCGCCAGCAGTCAATCACCCCCCCTAGCGGAGCTCCAAGAGACCCAGTACTTC. Protein product: CASSQSPPLAELQETQYF.

The rearrangement uses TRBV7-9 and TRBJ2-7, with 10 bases aligning to TRBD2. This CDR3 is built from 18 residues. The V gene's germline CDR1 is SEHNR and CDR2 FQNEAQ (reference sequence). J was trimmed by 1 base and V by 1 base; bases with no gene match: 10. This chain's CDR3 is CASSLGIGLAEGSYEQYF. In DNA, the CDR3 is TGTGCCAGCAGCTTAGGGATTGGACTAGCGGAGGGGTCCTACGAGCAGTACTTC.

This chain joins TRBV19 and TRBJ2-1; 7 bases fit TRBD2. V was clipped by 7 bases and J by 2 bases; unmatched bases: 11. The CDR3 contains 16 residues. CDR1 is LNHDA and CDR2 is SQIVND in the germline V gene (reference sequence). CDR3 residues: CASTPGAGDTYNEQFF. Written as DNA, the CDR3 is TGTGCCAGTACCCCCGGGGCGGGAGACACCTACAATGAGCAGTTCTTC.